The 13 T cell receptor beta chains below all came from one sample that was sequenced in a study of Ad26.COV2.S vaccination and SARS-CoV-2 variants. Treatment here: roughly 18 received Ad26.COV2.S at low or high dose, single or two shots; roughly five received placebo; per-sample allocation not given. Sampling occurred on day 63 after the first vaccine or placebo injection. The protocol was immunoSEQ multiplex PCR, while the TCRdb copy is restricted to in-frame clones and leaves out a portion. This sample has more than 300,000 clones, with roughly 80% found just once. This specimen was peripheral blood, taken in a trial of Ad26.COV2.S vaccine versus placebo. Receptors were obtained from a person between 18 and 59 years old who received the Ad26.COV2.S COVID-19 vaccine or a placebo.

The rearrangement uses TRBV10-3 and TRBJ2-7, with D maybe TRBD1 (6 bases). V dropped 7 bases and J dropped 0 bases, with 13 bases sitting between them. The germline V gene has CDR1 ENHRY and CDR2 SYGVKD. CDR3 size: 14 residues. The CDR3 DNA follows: TGTGCCATCACACCCACAGGGAGCTCCTACGAGCAGTACTTC. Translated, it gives CAITPTGSSYEQYF.

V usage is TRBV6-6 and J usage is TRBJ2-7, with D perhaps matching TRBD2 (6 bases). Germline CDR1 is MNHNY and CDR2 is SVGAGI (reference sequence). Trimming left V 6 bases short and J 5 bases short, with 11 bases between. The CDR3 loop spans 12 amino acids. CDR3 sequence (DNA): TGTGCCAGCAGCTTGGGAGGCCACGAGCAGTACTTC. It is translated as CASSLGGHEQYF.

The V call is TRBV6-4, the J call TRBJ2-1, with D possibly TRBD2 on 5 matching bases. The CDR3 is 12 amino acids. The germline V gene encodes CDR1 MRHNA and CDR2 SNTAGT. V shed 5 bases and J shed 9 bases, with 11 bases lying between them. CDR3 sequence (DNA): TGTGCCAGCAGTAACCTAGCTGGTGAGCAGTTCTTC. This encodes CASSNLAGEQFF.

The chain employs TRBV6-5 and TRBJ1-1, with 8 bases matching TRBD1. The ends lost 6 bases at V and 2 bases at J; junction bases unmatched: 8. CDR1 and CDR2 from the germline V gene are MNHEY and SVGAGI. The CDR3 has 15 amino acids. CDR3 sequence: CASRWTGTGNTEAFF. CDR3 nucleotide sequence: TGTGCCAGCAGATGGACCGGGACAGGTAACACTGAAGCTTTCTTT.

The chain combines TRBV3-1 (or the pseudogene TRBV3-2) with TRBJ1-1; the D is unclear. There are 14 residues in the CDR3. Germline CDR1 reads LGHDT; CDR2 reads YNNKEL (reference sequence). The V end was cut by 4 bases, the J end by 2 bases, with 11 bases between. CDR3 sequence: CASSRFQANTEAFF. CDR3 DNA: TGTGCCAGCAGCCGTTTTCAGGCTAACACTGAAGCTTTCTTT.

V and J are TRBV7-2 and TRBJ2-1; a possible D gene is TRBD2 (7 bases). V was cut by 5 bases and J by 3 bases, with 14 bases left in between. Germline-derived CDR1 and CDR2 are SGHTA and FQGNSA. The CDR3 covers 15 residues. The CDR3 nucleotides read TGTGCCAGCAGCCCAAGGGGGGGGGTCTACAATGAGCAGTTCTTC. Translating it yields CASSPRGGVYNEQFF.

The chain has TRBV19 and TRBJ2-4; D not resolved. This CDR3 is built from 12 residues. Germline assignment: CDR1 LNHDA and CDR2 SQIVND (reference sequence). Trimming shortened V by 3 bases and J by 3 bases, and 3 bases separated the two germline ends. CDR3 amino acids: CASSMSKNIQYF. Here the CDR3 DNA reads TGTGCCAGTAGTATGAGCAAAAACATTCAGTACTTC. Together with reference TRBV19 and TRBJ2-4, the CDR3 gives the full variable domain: DGGITQSPKYLFRKEGQNVTLSCEQNLNHDAMYWYRQDPGQGLRLIYYSQIVNDFQKGDIAEGYSVSREKKESFPLTVTSAQKNPTAFYLCASSMSKNIQYFGAGTRLSVL.

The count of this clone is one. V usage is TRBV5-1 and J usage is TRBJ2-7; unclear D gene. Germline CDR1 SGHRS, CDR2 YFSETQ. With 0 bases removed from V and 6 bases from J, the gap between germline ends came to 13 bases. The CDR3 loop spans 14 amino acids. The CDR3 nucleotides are TGCGCCAGCAGCTTGGAGATGACGGGTCTCGAGCAGTACTTC. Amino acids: CASSLEMTGLEQYF.

CDR3 DNA: TGTGCCAGTGAAAGGGCCCCTAGCAATCAGCCCCAGCATTTT. It codes for CASERAPSNQPQHF. The rearrangement links TRBV28 to TRBJ1-5; D call uncertain. CDR1 is MDHEN, CDR2 SYDVKM, per germline. CDR3 size: 14 residues. V was pared by 9 bases and J by 0 bases, with 12 bases between.

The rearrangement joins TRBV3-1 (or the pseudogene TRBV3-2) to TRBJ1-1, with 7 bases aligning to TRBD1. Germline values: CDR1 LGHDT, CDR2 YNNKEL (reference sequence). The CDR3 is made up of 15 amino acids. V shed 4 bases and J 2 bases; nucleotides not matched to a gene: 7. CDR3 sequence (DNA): TGTGCCAGCAGCCCCTTCGGACAGGAAAACACTGAAGCTTTCTTT. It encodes CASSPFGQENTEAFF.

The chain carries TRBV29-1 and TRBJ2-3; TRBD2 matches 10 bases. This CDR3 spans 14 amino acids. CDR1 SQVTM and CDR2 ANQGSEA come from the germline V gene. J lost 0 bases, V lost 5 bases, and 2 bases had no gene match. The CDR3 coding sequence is TGCAGCGTTTCTAGCGGGGGTAGCACAGATACGCAGTATTTT. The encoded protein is CSVSSGGSTDTQYF.

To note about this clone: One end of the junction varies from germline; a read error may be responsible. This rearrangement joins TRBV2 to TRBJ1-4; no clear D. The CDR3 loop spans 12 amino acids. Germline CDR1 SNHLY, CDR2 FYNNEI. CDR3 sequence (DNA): TGTGCCAGCAGTGAACCGACTCCAAGCCCATTCTTT. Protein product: CASSEPTPSPFF.

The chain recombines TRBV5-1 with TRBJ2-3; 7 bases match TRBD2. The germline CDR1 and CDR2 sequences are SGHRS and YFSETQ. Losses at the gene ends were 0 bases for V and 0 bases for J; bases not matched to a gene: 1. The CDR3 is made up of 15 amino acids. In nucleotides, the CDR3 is TGCGCCAGCAGCTTGGCACTAGCGAGCACAGATACGCAGTATTTT. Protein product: CASSLALASTDTQYF.